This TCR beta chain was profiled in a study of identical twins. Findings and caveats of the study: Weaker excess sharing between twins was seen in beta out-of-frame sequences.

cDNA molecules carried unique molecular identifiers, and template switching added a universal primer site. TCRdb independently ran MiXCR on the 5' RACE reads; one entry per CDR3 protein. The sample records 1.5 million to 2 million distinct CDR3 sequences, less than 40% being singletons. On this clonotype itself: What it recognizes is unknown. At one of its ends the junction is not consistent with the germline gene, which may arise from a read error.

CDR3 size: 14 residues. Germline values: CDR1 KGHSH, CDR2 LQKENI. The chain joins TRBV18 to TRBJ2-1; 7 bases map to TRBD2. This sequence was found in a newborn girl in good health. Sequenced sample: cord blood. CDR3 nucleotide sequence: TGTGTCAGCTCACCACAGCGGGGCTACAATGAGCAGTTCTTC. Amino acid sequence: CVSSPQRGYNEQFF.